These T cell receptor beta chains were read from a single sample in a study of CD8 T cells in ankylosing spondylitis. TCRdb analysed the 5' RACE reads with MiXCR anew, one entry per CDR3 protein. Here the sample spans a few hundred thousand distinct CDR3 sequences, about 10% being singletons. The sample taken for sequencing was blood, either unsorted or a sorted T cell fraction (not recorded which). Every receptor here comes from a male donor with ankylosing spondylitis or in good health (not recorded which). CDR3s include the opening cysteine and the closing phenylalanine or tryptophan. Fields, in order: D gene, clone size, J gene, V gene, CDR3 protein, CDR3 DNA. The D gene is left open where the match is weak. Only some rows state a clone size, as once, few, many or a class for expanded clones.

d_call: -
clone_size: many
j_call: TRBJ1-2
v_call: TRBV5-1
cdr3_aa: CASSLDGRSFYGYTF
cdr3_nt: TGCGCCAGCAGCTTGGATGGCAGGTCTTTCTATGGCTACACCTTC

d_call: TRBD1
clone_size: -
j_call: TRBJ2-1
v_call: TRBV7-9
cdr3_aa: CASSLVTGGTEQFF
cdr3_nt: TGTGCCAGCAGCTTAGTTACAGGGGGCACTGAGCAGTTCTTC

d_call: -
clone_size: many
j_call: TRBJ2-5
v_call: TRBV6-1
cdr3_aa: CASSEDSQETQYF
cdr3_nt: TGTGCCAGCAGTGAAGACAGCCAAGAGACCCAGTACTTC

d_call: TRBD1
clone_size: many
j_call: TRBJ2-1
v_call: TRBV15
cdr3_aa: CATSRDLKGADNEQFF
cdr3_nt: TGTGCCACCAGCAGAGATCTCAAGGGGGCGGACAATGAGCAGTTCTTC

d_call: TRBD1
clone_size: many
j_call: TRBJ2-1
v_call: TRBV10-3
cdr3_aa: CAIGPGTDNEQFF
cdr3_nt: TGTGCCATCGGACCTGGGACAGACAATGAGCAGTTCTTC

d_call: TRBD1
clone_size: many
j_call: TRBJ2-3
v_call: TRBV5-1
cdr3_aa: CASSLEGADTQYF
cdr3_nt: TGCGCCAGCAGCTTGGAGGGGGCCGATACGCAGTATTTT

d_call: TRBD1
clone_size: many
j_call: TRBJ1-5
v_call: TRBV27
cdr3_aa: CASSRQGDQPQHF
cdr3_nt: TGTGCCAGCAGTCGACAGGGTGATCAGCCCCAGCATTTT

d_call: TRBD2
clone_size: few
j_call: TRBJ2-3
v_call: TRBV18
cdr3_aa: CASSLIGTSVTDTQYF
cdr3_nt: TGTGCCAGCTCACTCATAGGAACTAGCGTTACAGATACGCAGTATTTT

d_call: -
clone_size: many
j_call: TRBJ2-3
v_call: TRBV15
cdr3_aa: CATSRDNRDTQYF
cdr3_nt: TGTGCCACCAGCAGAGATAATCGTGATACGCAGTATTTT

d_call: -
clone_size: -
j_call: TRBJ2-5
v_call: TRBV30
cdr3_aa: CAWSAGLQETQYF
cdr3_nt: TGTGCCTGGAGTGCGGGTCTTCAAGAGACCCAGTACTTC

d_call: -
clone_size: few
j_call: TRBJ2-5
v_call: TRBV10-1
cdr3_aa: CASMSITGQETQYF
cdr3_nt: TGCGCCAGCATGTCGATAACAGGTCAAGAGACCCAGTACTTC

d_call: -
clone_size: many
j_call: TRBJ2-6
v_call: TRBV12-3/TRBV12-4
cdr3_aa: CASTPAGARGANVLTF
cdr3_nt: TGTGCCAGCACCCCCGCAGGGGCGAGAGGGGCCAACGTCCTGACTTTC

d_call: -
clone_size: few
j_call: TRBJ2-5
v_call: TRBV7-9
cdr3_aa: CASSSPGDPQQETQYF
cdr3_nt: TGTGCCAGCAGCTCTCCCGGGGACCCCCAACAAGAGACCCAGTACTTC

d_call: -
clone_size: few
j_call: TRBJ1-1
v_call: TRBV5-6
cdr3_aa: CASSRSHRANTEAFF
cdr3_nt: TGTGCCAGCAGCAGATCCCACAGGGCAAACACTGAAGCTTTCTTT

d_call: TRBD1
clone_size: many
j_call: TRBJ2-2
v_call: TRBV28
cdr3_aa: CASSLALGTGRAGELFF
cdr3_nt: TGTGCCAGCAGTCTCGCCCTCGGGACAGGGCGGGCCGGGGAGCTGTTTTTT

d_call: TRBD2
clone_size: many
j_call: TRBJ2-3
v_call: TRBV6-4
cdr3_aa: CASSDGGRAVDTQYF
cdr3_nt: TGTGCCAGCAGTGACGGCGGGAGGGCCGTTGATACGCAGTATTTT

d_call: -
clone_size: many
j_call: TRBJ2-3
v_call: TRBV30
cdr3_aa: CAWSVSDTQYF
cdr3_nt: TGTGCCTGGAGTGTCTCAGATACGCAGTATTTT

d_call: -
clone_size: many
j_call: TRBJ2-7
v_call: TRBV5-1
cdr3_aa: CASSLGDITYEQYF
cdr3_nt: TGCGCCAGCAGCTTGGGGGACATTACCTACGAGCAGTACTTC

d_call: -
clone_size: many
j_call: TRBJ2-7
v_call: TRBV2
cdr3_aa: CASSQASSSYEQYF
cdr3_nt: TGTGCCAGCAGTCAAGCGTCCAGCTCCTACGAGCAGTACTTC

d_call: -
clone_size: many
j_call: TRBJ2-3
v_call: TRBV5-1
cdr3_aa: CASSIWDGTDTQYF
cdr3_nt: TGCGCCAGCAGCATTTGGGACGGCACAGATACGCAGTATTTT

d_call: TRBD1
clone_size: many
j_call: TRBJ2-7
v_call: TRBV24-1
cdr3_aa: CATSPGQGYSYEQYF
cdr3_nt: TGTGCCACCAGTCCGGGACAGGGTTACTCCTACGAGCAGTACTTC

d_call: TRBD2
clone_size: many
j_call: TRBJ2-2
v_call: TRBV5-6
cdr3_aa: CASSRPYLAGGFYTGELFF
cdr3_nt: TGTGCCAGCAGCCGTCCCTACCTAGCGGGGGGTTTTTACACCGGGGAGCTGTTTTTT

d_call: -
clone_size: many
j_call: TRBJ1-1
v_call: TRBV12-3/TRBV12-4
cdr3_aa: CASSSMKLVGRRNTEAFF
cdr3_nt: TGTGCCAGCAGTTCGATGAAGTTAGTGGGGCGCCGGAACACTGAAGCTTTCTTT

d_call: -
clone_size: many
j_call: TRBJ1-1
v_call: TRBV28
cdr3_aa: CASSPLQGLNTEAFF
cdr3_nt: TGTGCCAGCAGTCCTCTACAGGGCCTCAACACTGAAGCTTTCTTT

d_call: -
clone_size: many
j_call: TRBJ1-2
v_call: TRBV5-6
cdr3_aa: CASSATDRDYGYTF
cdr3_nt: TGTGCCAGCAGCGCAACAGATCGAGACTATGGCTACACCTTC

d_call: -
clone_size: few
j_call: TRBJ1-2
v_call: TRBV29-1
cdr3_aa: CSVDGIRNYGYTF
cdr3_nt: TGCAGCGTTGATGGAATCCGAAACTATGGCTACACCTTC

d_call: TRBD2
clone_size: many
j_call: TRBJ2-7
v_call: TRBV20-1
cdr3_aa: CSARPSTSGRAYEQYF
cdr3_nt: TGCAGTGCTAGACCAAGTACTAGCGGGAGAGCTTACGAGCAGTACTTC

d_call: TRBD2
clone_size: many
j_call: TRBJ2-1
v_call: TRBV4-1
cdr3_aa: CASSQGAVGRADEQFF
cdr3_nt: TGCGCCAGCAGCCAAGGGGCAGTTGGGAGGGCGGATGAGCAGTTCTTC

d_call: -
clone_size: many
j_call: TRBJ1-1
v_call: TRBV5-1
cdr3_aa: CASSWDGGFTEAFF
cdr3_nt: TGCGCCAGCAGCTGGGATGGGGGTTTCACTGAAGCTTTCTTT

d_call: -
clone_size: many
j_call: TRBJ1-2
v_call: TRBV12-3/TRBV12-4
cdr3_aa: CASGARVSGGYTF
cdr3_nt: TGTGCCAGCGGAGCGCGGGTTTCGGGGGGCTACACCTTC

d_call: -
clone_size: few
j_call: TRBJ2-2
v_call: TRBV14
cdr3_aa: CASSLHQALTGELFF
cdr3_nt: TGTGCCAGCAGCCTTCATCAGGCCTTAACCGGGGAGCTGTTTTTT

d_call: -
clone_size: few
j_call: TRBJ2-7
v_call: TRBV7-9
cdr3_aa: CASSLALLSEQYF
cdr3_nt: TGTGCCAGCAGCTTAGCCTTACTATCCGAGCAGTACTTC

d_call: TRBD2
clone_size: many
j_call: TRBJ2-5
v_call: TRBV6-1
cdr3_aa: CASTRAGGPKTQYF
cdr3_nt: TGTGCCAGCACCAGGGCGGGGGGGCCGAAGACCCAGTACTTC

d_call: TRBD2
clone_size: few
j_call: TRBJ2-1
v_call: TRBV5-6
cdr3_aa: CASSFATGTSGEEQFF
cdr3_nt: TGTGCCAGCAGCTTCGCTACCGGGACTAGCGGCGAGGAGCAGTTCTTC

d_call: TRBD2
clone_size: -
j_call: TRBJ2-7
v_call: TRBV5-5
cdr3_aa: CASSWGGLAGVYEQYF
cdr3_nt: TGTGCCAGCAGCTGGGGAGGACTAGCGGGAGTCTACGAGCAGTACTTC

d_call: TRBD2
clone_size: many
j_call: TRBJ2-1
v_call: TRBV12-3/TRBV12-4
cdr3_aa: CASSFAGVAEQFF
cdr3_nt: TGTGCCAGCAGTTTTGCGGGAGTGGCTGAGCAGTTCTTC

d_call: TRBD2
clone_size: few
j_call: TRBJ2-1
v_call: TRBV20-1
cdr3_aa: CSAMGLAGRPRDEQFF
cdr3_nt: TGCAGTGCTATGGGACTAGCGGGGCGGCCTAGGGATGAGCAGTTCTTC

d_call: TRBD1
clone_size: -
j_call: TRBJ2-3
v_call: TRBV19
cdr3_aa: CASSSDRPSTDTQYF
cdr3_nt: TGTGCCAGTAGTTCGGACAGGCCTAGCACAGATACGCAGTATTTT

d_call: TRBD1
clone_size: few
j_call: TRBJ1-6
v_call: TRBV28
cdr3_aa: CASSSILGGTGGLDDSPLHF
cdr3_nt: TGTGCCAGCAGTTCTATTCTAGGGGGGACAGGGGGCTTAGACGATTCACCCCTCCACTTT

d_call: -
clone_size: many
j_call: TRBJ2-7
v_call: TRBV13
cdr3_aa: CASSLGVTYEQYF
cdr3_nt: TGTGCCAGCAGCTTAGGCGTGACTTACGAGCAGTACTTC

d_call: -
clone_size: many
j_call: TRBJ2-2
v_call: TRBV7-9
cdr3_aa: CASSRPGGVNTGELFF
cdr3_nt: TGTGCCAGCAGCCGCCCCGGCGGGGTGAACACCGGGGAGCTGTTTTTT

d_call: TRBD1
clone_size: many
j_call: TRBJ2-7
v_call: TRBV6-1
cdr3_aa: CASSKQGDSYEQYF
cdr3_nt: TGTGCCAGCAGTAAACAGGGGGATTCCTACGAGCAGTACTTC

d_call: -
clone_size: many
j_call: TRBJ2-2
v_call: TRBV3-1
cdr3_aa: CASSQDRLNTGELFF
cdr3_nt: TGTGCCAGCAGCCAAGATCGGCTGAACACCGGGGAGCTGTTTTTT

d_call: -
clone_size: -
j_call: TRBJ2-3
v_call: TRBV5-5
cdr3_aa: CASSLTALWDTQYF
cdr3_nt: TGTGCCAGCAGCTTGACAGCCCTTTGGGATACGCAGTATTTT

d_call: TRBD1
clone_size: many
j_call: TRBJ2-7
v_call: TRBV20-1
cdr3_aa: CSASNRQGYNEQYF
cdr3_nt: TGCAGTGCTAGTAACCGACAGGGTTACAACGAGCAGTACTTC

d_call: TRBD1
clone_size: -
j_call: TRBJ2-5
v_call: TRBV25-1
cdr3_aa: CASSDSETGPRETQYF
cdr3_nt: TGTGCCAGCAGTGATTCTGAGACAGGGCCCCGAGAGACCCAGTACTTC

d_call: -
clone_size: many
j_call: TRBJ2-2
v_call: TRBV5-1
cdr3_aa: CASSGGTVNTGELFF
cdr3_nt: TGCGCCAGCAGCGGAGGGACAGTGAACACCGGGGAGCTGTTTTTT

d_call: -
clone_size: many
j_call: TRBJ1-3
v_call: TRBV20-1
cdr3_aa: CSAQTGSVDTIYF
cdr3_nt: TGCAGTGCCCAGACAGGCTCCGTCGACACCATATATTTT

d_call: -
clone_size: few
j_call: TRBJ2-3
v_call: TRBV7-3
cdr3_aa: CASSLRDARDTQYF
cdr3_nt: TGTGCCAGCAGCTTACGGGACGCAAGAGATACGCAGTATTTT

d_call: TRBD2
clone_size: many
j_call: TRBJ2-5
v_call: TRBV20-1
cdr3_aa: CSAPPAGGSTGTQYF
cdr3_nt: TGCAGTGCCCCGCCAGCGGGAGGCTCTACAGGGACCCAGTACTTC

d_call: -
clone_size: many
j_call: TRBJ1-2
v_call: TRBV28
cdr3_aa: CASSPGPEREGGYTF
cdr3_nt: TGTGCCAGCAGCCCTGGACCGGAAAGGGAAGGTGGCTACACCTTC

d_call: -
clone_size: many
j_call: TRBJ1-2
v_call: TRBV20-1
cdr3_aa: CSALEKYRVGYGYTF
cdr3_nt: TGCAGTGCCCTCGAAAAATACAGGGTTGGCTATGGCTACACCTTC

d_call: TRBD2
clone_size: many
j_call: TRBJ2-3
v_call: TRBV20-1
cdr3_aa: CSARGPSGVEYTQYF
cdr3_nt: TGCAGTGCTAGAGGGCCCAGCGGGGTTGAATATACGCAGTATTTT

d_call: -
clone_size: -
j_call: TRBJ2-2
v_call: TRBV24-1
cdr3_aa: CATSGSGYTGELFF
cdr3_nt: TGTGCCACCAGTGGTAGCGGATACACCGGGGAGCTGTTTTTT

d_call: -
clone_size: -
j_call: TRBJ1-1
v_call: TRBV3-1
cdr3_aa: CASSPGRRAEAFF
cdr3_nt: TGTGCCAGCAGCCCTGGTCGGCGGGCTGAAGCTTTCTTT

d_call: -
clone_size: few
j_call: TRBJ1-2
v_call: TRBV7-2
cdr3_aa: CASSLGDRAYGYTF
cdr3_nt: TGTGCCAGCAGCTTAGGTGATAGGGCTTATGGCTACACCTTC

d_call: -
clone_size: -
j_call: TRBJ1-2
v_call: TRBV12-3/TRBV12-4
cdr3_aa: CASTAGAAGNANYGYTF
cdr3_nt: TGTGCCAGCACCGCCGGGGCAGCCGGGAACGCTAACTATGGCTACACCTTC

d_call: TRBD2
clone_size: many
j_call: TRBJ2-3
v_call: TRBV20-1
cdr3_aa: CSATLVAGVGDTQYF
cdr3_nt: TGCAGTGCCACCCTGGTAGCGGGAGTTGGGGATACGCAGTATTTT

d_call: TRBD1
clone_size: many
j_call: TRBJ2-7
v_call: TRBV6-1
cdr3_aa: CASSQQGARSYEQYF
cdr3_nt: TGTGCCAGCAGCCAACAGGGGGCTCGAAGTTACGAGCAGTACTTC

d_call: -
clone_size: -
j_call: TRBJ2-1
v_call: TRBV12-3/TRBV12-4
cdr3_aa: CASSLGNGNYNEQFF
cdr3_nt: TGTGCCAGCAGTTTGGGAAACGGTAACTACAATGAGCAGTTCTTC